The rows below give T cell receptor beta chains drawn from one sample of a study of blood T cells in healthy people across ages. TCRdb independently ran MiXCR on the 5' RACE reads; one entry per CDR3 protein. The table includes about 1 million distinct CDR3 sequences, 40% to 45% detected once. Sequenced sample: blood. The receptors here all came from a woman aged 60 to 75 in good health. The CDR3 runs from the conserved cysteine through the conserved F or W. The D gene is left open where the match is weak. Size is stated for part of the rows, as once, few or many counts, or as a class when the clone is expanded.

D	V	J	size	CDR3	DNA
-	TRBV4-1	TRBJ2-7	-	CASSQVLGLAYEQYF	TGCGCCAGCAGCCAAGTCCTTGGTCTTGCCTACGAGCAGTACTTC
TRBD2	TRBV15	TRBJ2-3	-	CATSTLSGRSADTQYF	TGTGCCACCAGCACACTCAGCGGGAGGTCCGCAGATACGCAGTATTTT
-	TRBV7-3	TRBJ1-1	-	CARSDDTNTEAFF	TGTGCCCGCAGCGACGACACGAACACTGAAGCTTTCTTT
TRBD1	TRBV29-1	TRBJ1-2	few	CSVYAGQGDYGYTF	TGCAGCGTCTATGCGGGGCAGGGGGACTATGGCTACACCTTC
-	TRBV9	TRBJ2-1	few	CASSIRSSSYNEQFF	TGTGCCAGCAGCATACGATCGAGCTCCTACAATGAGCAGTTCTTC
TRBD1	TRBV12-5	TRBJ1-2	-	CASGLVLSGETGAPYGYTF	TGTGCTAGTGGTTTGGTACTGTCGGGGGAGACAGGGGCCCCCTATGGCTACACCTTC
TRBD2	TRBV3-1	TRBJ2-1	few	CASSQDLAGPNEQFF	TGTGCCAGCAGCCAAGATCTAGCGGGACCCAATGAGCAGTTCTTC
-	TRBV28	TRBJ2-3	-	CASSSNGTDTQYF	TGTGCCAGCAGTTCGAACGGCACAGATACGCAGTATTTT
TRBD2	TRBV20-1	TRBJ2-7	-	CSAMASGRPYEQYF	TGCAGTGCTATGGCTAGCGGGAGGCCCTACGAGCAGTACTTC
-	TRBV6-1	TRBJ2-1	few	CASSEAAGKQFF	TGTGCCAGCAGTGAAGCCGCGGGTAAGCAGTTCTTC
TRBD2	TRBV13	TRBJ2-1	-	CASSPLGRAGVNEQFF	TGTGCCAGCAGCCCATTAGGACGAGCGGGAGTCAATGAGCAGTTCTTC
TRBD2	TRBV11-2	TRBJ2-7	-	CASSLSSGGARYEQYF	TGTGCCAGCAGCTTAAGTTCGGGAGGTGCTAGATACGAGCAGTACTTC
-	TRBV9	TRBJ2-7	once	CASSVSGSRSYEQYF	TGTGCCAGCAGCGTATCGGGGAGTAGGTCCTACGAGCAGTACTTC
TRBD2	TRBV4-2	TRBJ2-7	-	CASSQQAGASYEQYF	TGTGCCAGCAGCCAACAAGCGGGGGCCTCCTACGAGCAGTACTTC
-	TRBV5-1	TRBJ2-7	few	CASNRESYNEQYF	TGCGCCAGCAACCGGGAGTCCTACAATGAGCAGTACTTC
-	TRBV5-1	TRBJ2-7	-	CASSPVGESQYF	TGCGCCAGCAGCCCGGTTGGGGAAAGCCAGTACTTC
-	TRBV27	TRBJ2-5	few	CASSLSGGVETQYF	TGTGCCAGCAGTTTATCAGGAGGGGTTGAGACCCAGTACTTC
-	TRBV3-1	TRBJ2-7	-	CASSQNNILAGTAVYEQYF	TGTGCCAGCAGCCAAAATAACATCCTTGCGGGGACCGCAGTCTACGAGCAGTACTTC
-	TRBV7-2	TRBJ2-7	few	CASSLGGSGIQSYEQYF	TGTGCCAGCAGCTTAGGTGGGAGCGGAATTCAATCCTACGAGCAGTACTTC
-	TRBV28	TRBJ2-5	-	CASSPPGATLNPETQYF	TGTGCCAGCAGTCCCCCCGGGGCAACCCTCAACCCGGAGACCCAGTACTTC
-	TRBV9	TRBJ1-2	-	CASSVEAGPFYNYGYTF	TGTGCCAGCAGCGTAGAGGCAGGGCCGTTTTATAACTATGGCTACACCTTC
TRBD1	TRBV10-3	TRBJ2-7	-	CAISEPDRGRTKGEQYF	TGTGCCATCAGTGAACCTGACAGGGGGCGAACTAAGGGTGAGCAGTACTTC
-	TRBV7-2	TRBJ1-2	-	CASSFDRGSYGYTF	TGTGCCAGCAGCTTTGATCGGGGATCATACGGCTACACCTTC
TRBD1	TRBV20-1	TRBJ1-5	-	CSAKGDRENQPQHF	TGCAGTGCTAAAGGGGACAGAGAAAATCAGCCCCAGCATTTT
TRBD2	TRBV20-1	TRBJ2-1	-	CSASFLAGSYNEQFF	TGCAGTGCTAGCTTTCTAGCGGGCTCCTACAATGAGCAGTTCTTC
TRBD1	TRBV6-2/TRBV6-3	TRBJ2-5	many	CASRGQGVETQYF	TGTGCCAGCAGGGGACAGGGGGTCGAGACCCAGTACTTC
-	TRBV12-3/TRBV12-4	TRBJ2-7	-	CASSLTQGFEQYF	TGTGCCAGCAGTCTAACTCAGGGTTTTGAGCAGTACTTC
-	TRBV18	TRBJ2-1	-	CASSPKGNEQFF	TGTGCCAGCTCACCAAAGGGCAATGAGCAGTTCTTC
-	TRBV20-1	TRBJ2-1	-	CSANRLGGNEQFF	TGCAGTGCCAACCGACTAGGGGGCAATGAGCAGTTCTTC
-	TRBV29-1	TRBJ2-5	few	CSVVPRDQETQYF	TGCAGCGTTGTGCCTAGGGACCAAGAGACCCAGTACTTC
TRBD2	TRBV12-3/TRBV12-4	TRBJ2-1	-	CASSPRTSGAGEQFF	TGTGCCAGCAGCCCCAGGACTAGCGGAGCCGGAGAGCAGTTCTTC
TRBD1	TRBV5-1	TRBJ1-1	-	CASSLTGGHTEAFF	TGCGCCAGCAGCTTGACAGGGGGCCACACTGAAGCTTTCTTT
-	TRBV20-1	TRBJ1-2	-	CSARDPLGAAYGYTF	TGCAGTGCTAGAGACCCCCTAGGGGCAGCCTATGGCTACACCTTC
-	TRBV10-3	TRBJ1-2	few	CAISAPRAGPGYTF	TGTGCCATCAGTGCCCCTCGGGCAGGGCCCGGCTACACCTTC
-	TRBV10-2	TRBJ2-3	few	CASSEREWITDTQYF	TGCGCCAGCAGTGAGAGGGAGTGGATCACAGATACGCAGTATTTT
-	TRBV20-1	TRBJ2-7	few	CSARDRGSIIDYEQYF	TGCAGTGCTAGAGACCGGGGCAGCATCATCGACTACGAGCAGTACTTC
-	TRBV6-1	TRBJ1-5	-	CASRNIDSNQPQHF	TGTGCCAGCAGGAACATAGATAGCAATCAGCCCCAGCATTTT
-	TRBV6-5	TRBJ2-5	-	CASSYVGATNEQYF	TGTGCCAGCAGTTACGTCGGAGCGACCAATGAGCAGTACTTC
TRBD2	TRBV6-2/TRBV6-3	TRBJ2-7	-	CASRPSGISYNEQYF	TGTGCCAGCAGACCTAGCGGGATCTCCTACAATGAGCAGTACTTC
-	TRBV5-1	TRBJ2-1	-	CASSWEAVSYNEQFF	TGCGCCAGCAGCTGGGAGGCGGTCTCCTACAATGAGCAGTTCTTC
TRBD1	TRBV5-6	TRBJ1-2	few	CASSLARGLRGYTF	TGTGCCAGCAGCTTGGCAAGGGGGCTTAGAGGCTACACCTTC
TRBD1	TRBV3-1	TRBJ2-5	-	CASSQTTGGMETQYF	TGTGCCAGCAGCCAAACGACAGGGGGCATGGAGACCCAGTACTTC
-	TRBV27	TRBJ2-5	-	CASSPWLGVQETQYF	TGTGCCAGCAGTCCCTGGTTAGGGGTACAAGAGACCCAGTACTTC
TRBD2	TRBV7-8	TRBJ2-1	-	CASSLARLAGGNEQFF	TGTGCCAGCAGCTTAGCGCGCCTAGCGGGAGGTAATGAGCAGTTCTTC
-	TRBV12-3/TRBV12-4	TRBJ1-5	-	CASSPGGGTNQPQHF	TGTGCCAGCAGCCCCGGCGGCGGCACCAATCAGCCCCAGCATTTT
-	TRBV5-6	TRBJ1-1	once	CASSEVAGQNTEAFF	TGTGCCAGCAGTGAAGTGGCAGGGCAAAACACTGAAGCTTTCTTT
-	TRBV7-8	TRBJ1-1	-	CASSPRLGTEAFF	TGTGCCAGCAGCCCTAGACTGGGGACTGAAGCTTTCTTT
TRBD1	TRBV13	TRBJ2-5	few	CASSLVGQGRSETQYF	TGTGCCAGCAGCTTAGTAGGACAGGGGAGATCGGAGACCCAGTACTTC
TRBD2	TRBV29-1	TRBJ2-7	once	CSAQLGVSSGPAGNEQYF	TGCAGCGCCCAGCTGGGGGTCTCTAGCGGCCCAGCCGGGAATGAGCAGTACTTC
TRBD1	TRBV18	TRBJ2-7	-	CASSRQDRGGEQYF	TGTGCCAGCTCACGACAGGACAGGGGCGGCGAGCAGTACTTC
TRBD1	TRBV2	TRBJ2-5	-	CASSEEQGRNQETQYF	TGTGCCAGCAGTGAAGAACAGGGGCGGAACCAAGAGACCCAGTACTTC
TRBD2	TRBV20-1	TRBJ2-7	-	CSASTSAGVYEQYF	TGCAGTGCAAGTACGTCTGCGGGAGTCTACGAGCAGTACTTC
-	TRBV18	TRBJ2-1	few	CASSPGARNEQFF	TGTGCCAGCTCACCAGGGGCGCGTAATGAGCAGTTCTTC
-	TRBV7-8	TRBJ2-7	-	CASSAGTDELYF	TGTGCCAGCAGCGCCGGGACCGACGAGCTGTACTTC
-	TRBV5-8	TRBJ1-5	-	CASSFAPRADSNQPQHF	TGTGCCAGCAGCTTCGCCCCGCGGGCCGATAGCAATCAGCCCCAGCATTTT
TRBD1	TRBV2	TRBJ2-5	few	CASRDRDKTQYF	TGTGCCAGCAGGGACAGGGACAAGACCCAGTACTTC
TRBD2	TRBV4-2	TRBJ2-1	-	CASSQDQGSGTYNEQFF	TGTGCCAGCAGCCAAGATCAAGGTAGCGGGACTTACAATGAGCAGTTCTTC
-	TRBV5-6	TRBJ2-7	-	CASTRGRLNYEQYF	TGTGCCAGCACCAGAGGGCGGTTGAACTACGAGCAGTACTTC
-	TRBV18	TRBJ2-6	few	CASSRGGSSGANVLTF	TGTGCCAGCTCACGAGGAGGCTCCTCTGGGGCCAACGTCCTGACTTTC